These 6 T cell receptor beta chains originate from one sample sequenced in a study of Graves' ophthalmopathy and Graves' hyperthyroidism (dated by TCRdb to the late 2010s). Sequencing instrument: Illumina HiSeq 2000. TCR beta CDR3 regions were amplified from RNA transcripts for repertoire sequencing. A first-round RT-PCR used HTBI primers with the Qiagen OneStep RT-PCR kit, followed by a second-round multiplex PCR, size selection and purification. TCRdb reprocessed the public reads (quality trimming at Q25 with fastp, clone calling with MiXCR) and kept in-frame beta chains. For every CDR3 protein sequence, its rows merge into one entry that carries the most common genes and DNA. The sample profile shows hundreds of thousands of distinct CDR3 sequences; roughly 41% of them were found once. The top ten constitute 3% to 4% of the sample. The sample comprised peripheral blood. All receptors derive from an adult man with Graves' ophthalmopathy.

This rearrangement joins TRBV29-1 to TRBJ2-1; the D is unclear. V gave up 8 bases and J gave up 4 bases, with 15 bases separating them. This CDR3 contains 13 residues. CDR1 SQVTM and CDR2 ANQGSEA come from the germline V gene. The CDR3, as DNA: TGCAGCCCTCCCCCGGACGGTTACAATGAGCAGTTCTTC. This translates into CSPPPDGYNEQFF.

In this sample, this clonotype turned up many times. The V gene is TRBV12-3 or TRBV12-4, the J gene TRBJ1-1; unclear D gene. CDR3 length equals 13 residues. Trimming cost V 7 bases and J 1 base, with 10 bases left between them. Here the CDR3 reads CASTWGGNTEAFF. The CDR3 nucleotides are TGTGCCAGCACCTGGGGAGGGAACACTGAAGCTTTCTTT.

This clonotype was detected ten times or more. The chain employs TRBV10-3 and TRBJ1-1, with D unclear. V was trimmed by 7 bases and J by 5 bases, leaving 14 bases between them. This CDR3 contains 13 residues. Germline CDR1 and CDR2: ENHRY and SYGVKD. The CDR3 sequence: CAIIEGVGTEAFF. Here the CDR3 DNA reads TGTGCCATCATAGAGGGAGTAGGGACTGAAGCTTTCTTT.

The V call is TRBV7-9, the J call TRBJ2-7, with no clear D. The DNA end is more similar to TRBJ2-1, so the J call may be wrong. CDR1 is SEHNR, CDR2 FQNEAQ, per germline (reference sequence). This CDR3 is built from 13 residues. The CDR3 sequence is CASSLRVGNEQFF. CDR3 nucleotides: TGTGCCAGCAGCTTACGAGTCGGCAATGAGCAGTTCTTC.

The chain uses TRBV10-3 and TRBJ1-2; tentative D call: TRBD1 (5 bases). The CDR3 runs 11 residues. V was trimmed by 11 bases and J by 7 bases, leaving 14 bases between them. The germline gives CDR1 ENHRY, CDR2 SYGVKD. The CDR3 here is CAGSQGTGYTF. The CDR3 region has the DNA TGTGCCGGCAGCCAGGGAACTGGCTACACCTTC.

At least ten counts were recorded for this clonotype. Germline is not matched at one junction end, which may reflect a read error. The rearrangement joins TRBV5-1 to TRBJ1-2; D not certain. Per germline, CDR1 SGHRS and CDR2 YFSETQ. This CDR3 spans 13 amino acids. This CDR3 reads CASSLEADYGYTF. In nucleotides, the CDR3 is TGTGCCAGCAGCTTGGAAGCAGACTATGGCTACACCTTC.